This TCR beta chain was captured by sequencing in a study of T cell changes during pregnancy in multiple sclerosis. V shed 4 bases and J shed 7 bases, with 6 bases lying between them. Germline V gives CDR1 SGHKS, CDR2 YYEKEE (reference sequence). The CDR3 is 11 amino acids. Profiling relied on immunoSEQ multiplex PCR, and the TCRdb table lists in-frame clones only, not all of them. The repertoire includes about 47,000 clones, more than 80% of them detected once, and approximately 8% sits in the top ten. The chain links TRBV5-5 to TRBJ2-1; D gene uncertain. The sample consisted of CD8+ T cells from peripheral blood mononuclear cells, taken in the second trimester of pregnancy. The TCR sequence derives from a female donor with multiple sclerosis, enrolled in a pregnancy study. This chain's CDR3 is CASSVSNEQFF. In DNA form, the CDR3 reads TGTGCCAGCAGCGTATCGAATGAGCAGTTCTTC.